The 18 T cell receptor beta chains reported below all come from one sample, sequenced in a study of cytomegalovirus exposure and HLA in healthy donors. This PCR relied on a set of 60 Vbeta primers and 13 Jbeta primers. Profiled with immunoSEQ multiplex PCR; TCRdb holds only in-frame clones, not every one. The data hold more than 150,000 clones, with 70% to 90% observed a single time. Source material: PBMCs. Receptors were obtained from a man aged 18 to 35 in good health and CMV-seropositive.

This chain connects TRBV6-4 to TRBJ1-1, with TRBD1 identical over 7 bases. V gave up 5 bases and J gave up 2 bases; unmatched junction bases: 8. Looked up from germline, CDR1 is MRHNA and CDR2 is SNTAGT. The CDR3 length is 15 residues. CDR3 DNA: TGTGCCAGCAGTAGGACAGGACGAGGTAACACTGAAGCTTTCTTT. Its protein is CASSRTGRGNTEAFF.

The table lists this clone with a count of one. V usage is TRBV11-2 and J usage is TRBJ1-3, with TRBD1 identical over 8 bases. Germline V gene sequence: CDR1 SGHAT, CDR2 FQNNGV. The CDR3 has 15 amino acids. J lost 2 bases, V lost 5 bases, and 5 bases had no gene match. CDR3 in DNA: TGTGCCAGCAGCCACAGGGGGGTCACTGGAAACACCATATATTTT. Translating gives CASSHRGVTGNTIYF.

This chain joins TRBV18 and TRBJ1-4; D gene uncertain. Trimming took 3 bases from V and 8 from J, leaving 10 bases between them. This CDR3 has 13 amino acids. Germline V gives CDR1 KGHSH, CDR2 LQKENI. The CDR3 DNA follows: TGTGCCAGCTCACCCCGATCGGAGGAAAAACTGTTTTTT. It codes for CASSPRSEEKLFF.

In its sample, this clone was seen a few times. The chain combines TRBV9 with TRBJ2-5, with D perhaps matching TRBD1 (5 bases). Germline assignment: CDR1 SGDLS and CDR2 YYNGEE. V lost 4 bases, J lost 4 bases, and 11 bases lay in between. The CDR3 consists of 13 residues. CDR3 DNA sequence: TGTGCCAGCAGCTCCAGGGTAAGAGAGACCCAGTACTTC. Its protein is CASSSRVRETQYF.

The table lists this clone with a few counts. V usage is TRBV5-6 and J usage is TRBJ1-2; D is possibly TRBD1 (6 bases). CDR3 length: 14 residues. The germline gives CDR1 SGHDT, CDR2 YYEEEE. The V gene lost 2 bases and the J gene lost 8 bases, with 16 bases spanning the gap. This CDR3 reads CASSLIQGRGGYTF. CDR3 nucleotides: TGTGCCAGCAGCTTAATACAGGGTCGGGGAGGCTACACCTTC.

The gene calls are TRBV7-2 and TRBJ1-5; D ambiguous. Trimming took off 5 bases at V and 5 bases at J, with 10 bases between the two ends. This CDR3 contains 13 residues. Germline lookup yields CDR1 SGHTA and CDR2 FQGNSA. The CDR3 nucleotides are TGTGCCAGCAGCCTAAGGAGGGATCAGCCCCAGCATTTT. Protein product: CASSLRRDQPQHF.

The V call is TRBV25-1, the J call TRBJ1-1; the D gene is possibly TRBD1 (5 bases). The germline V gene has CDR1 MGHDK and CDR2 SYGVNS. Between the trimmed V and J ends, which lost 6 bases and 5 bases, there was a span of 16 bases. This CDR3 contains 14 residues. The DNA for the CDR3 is TGTGCCAGCAGCGCCTCAAGGGGCCGGACTGAAGCTTTCTTT. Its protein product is CASSASRGRTEAFF.

The CDR3 region is CASRQELAVHEQYF. CDR3 nucleotides: TGTGCCAGCAGGCAGGAGCTAGCAGTCCACGAGCAGTACTTC. V is TRBV6-5 and J is TRBJ2-7, with D maybe TRBD2 (5 bases). Trimming removed 6 bases at V and 5 bases at J, with 17 bases between. Per the germline V gene, CDR1 is MNHEY and CDR2 is SVGAGI. The CDR3 sequence is 14 residues long.

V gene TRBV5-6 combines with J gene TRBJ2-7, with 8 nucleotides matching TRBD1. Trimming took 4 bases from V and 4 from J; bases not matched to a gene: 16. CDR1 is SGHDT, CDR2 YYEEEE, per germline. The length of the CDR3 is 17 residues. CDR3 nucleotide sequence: TGTGCCAGCAGCCTAAACCCCGACAGGGGACCCACTTACGAGCAGTACTTC. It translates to CASSLNPDRGPTYEQYF. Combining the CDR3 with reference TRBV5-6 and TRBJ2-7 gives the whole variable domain DAGVTQSPTHLIKTRGQQVTLRCSPKSGHDTVSWYQQALGQGPQFIFQYYEEEERQRGNFPDRFSGHQFPNYSSELNVNALLLGDSALYLCASSLNPDRGPTYEQYFGPGTRLTVT.

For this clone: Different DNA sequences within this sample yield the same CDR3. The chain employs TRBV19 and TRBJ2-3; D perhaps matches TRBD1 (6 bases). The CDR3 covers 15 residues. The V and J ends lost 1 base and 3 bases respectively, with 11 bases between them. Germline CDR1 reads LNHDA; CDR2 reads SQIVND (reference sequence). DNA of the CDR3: TGTGCCAGTAGTATAGCTGGGGGCGGGACAGATACGCAGTATTTT. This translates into CASSIAGGGTDTQYF. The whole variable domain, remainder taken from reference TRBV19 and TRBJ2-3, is DGGITQSPKYLFRKEGQNVTLSCEQNLNHDAMYWYRQDPGQGLRLIYYSQIVNDFQKGDIAEGYSVSREKKESFPLTVTSAQKNPTAFYLCASSIAGGGTDTQYFGPGTRLTVL.

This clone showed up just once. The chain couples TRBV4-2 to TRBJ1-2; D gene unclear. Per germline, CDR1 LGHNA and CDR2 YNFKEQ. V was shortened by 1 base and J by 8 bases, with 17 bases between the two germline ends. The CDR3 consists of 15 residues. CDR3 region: CASSQGEPDIGGYTF. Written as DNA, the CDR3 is TGTGCCAGCAGCCAAGGGGAGCCTGATATCGGCGGCTACACCTTC.

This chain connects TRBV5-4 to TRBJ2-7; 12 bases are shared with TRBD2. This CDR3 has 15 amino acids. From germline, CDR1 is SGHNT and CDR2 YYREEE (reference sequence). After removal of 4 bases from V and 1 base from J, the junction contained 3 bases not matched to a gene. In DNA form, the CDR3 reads TGTGCCAGCAGCGGGCTAGCGGGGGGGTCCTACGAGCAGTACTTC. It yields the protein CASSGLAGGSYEQYF.

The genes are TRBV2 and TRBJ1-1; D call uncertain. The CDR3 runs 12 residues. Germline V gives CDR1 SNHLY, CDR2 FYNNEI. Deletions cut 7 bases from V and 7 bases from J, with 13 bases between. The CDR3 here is CASTPGVGEAFF. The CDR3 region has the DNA TGTGCCAGCACCCCAGGTGTCGGTGAAGCTTTCTTT.

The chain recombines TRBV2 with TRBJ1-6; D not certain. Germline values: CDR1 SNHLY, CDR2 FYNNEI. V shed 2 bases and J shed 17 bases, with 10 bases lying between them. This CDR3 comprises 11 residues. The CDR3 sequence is CASSEHGRIHF. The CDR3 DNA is TGTGCCAGCAGTGAACATGGCAGAATCCACTTT.

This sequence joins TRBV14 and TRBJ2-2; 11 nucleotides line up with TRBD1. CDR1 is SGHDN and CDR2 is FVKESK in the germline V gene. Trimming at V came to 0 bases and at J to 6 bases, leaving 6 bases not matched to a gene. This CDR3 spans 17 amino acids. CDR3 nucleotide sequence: TGTGCCAGCAGCCAAGATGTCCCGGGACAGGGGGCCGGGGAGCTGTTTTTT. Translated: CASSQDVPGQGAGELFF.

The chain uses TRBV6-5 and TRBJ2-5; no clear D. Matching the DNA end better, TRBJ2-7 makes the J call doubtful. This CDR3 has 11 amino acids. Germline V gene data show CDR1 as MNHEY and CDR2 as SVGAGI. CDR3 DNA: TGTGCCAGCAGGGATAACTACGAGCAGTACTTC. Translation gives CASRDNYEQYF.

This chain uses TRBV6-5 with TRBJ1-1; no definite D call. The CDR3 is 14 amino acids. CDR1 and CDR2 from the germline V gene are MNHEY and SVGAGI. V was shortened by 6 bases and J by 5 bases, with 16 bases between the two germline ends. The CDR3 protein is CASSDLRGKTEAFF. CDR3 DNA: TGTGCCAGCAGCGACCTTCGGGGAAAAACTGAAGCTTTCTTT.

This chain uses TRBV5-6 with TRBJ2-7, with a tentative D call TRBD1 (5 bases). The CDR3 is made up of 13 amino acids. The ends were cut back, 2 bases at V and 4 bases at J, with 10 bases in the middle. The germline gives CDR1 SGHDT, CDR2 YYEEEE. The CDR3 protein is CASSFGAVYEQYF. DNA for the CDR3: TGTGCCAGCAGCTTTGGGGCTGTTTACGAGCAGTACTTC. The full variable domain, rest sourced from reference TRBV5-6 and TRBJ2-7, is DAGVTQSPTHLIKTRGQQVTLRCSPKSGHDTVSWYQQALGQGPQFIFQYYEEEERQRGNFPDRFSGHQFPNYSSELNVNALLLGDSALYLCASSFGAVYEQYFGPGTRLTVT.